Reported below is one T cell receptor (beta chain). The antigen is unknown. Germline loops: CDR1 MRHNA, CDR2 SNTAGT. The CDR3 is 16 amino acids. After removal of 6 bases from V and 0 bases from J, the junction contained 8 bases not matched to a gene. TCR beta VDJ combinations and CDR3 sequences were profiled from genomic DNA. TCRdb redid the calling of the reads with MiXCR, one entry per CDR3 protein. This table holds more than 100,000 distinct CDR3 sequences, 48% found once. The sample comes from a study of CD8+CD57+ T cells in acquired aplastic anemia. Study-level points and caveats: The number of CD8+ CDR3 sequences shared by patients and controls was under 35.

The sequence derives from a human donor in good health, serving as a control. Sample: sorted CD4+, CD8+, or CD8+CD57+ T cells (not recorded which) from PBMCs. The chain uses TRBV6-4 and TRBJ2-7, with 10 bases matching TRBD1. Written as DNA, the CDR3 is TGTGCCAGCAGCTCCCGGGACAGGGGCAGCTCCTACGAGCAGTACTTC. This encodes CASSSRDRGSSYEQYF.